This TCR beta chain was recorded in a study of blood T cells in healthy people across ages. Overall study findings and caveats: Long-lived donors exceeded aged donors in naive CD4+ cells and diversity.

With V trimmed by 4 bases and J by 4 bases, 7 bases remained unmatched. Per germline, CDR1 MNHEY and CDR2 SMNVEV (reference sequence). CDR3 length equals 15 residues. Comments on this clonotype: Its antigen remains unknown.

Through a sample-barcoded 5' primer and a J-beta primer mix, a second PCR was run for roughly 7 to 11 cycles. A single record per CDR3 protein comes from TCRdb applying MiXCR to the 5' RACE reads. The sample has over 1,200,000 distinct CDR3 sequences, 59% seen once. The chain recombines TRBV27 with TRBJ2-3; TRBD2 aligns across 8 bases. Source material: blood. This clonotype was sampled from a man between 18 and 35 years old in good health. CDR3 in DNA: TGTGCCAGCAGTTCGGAGCGGGAGAGGGCAGATACGCAGTATTTT. As protein: CASSSERERADTQYF.